The rows below give T cell receptor beta chains drawn from one sample of a study of blood T cell repertoires in COVID-19. Libraries were prepared by immunoSEQ multiplex PCR; TCRdb keeps only in-frame clonotypes and omits some of them. This sample has 54,000 or so clones, with around 88% found just once. Sequencing was carried out using peripheral blood. The receptor set was obtained from a woman at least 80 years old with acute or convalescent COVID-19. CDR3s include the opening cysteine and the closing phenylalanine or tryptophan. D genes are given only for firm matches. Size is stated for part of the rows, as once, few or many counts, or as a class when the clone is expanded.

j_call	v_call	cdr3_length	d_call	clone_size	cdr3_nt	cdr3_aa
TRBJ1-2	TRBV10-3	15	NA	NA	TGTGCCATCACCATATCGCCGACAGGAGACTATGGCTACACCTTC	CAITISPTGDYGYTF
TRBJ1-1	TRBV19	15	TRBD1	large	TGTGCCAGTAGTTCAGGGGGCGCGACGAACACTGAAGCTTTCTTT	CASSSGGATNTEAFF
TRBJ2-1	TRBV29-1	12	NA	once	TGCAGCGGCAAATCTAGTAGCCATGAGCAGTTCTTC	CSGKSSSHEQFF
TRBJ1-1	TRBV7-3	13	NA	NA	TGTGCCAGCAGCTTCTCAGGGAACACTGAAGCTTTCTTT	CASSFSGNTEAFF
TRBJ2-3	TRBV27	12	NA	once	TGTGCCAGCAGTTTTCCCAGGGGTACGCAGTATTTT	CASSFPRGTQYF
TRBJ2-3	TRBV6-4	13	TRBD1	once	TGTGCCAGCAGCCGACAGGGAAAAGATACGCAGTATTTT	CASSRQGKDTQYF
TRBJ1-1	TRBV21-1	10	NA	NA	TGTGCCAGCAGCCCTAGCCAGGCTTTCTTT	CASSPSQAFF
TRBJ2-5	TRBV7-9	13	NA	NA	TGTGCCAGCAGCTTAGATATCCAAGAGACCCAGTACTTC	CASSLDIQETQYF
TRBJ2-1	TRBV4-1	13	NA	NA	TGCGCCAGCAGCCAACCCGGGGTCAATGAGCAGTTCTTC	CASSQPGVNEQFF
TRBJ1-1	TRBV7-8	14	TRBD1	NA	TGTGCCAGCAGCTTAGTACAGGGGGCAACTGAAGCTTTCTTT	CASSLVQGATEAFF
TRBJ2-5	TRBV4-2	16	NA	once	TGTGCCAGCAGCCAAGATCAGGGAGCAGGGGACGAGACCCAGTACTTC	CASSQDQGAGDETQYF
TRBJ1-5	TRBV7-3	13	NA	NA	TGTGCCAGCAGCTTAAGCGGGGATCAGCCCCAGCATTTT	CASSLSGDQPQHF
TRBJ2-3	TRBV2	16	TRBD2	once	TGTGCCAGCAGTTCCCCTAGCGGGACCCGCACAGATACGCAGTATTTT	CASSSPSGTRTDTQYF
TRBJ2-3	TRBV2	16	TRBD2	NA	TGTGCCAGCAGTGCGGGACTAGCGGGAGGGACAGATACGCAGTATTTT	CASSAGLAGGTDTQYF
TRBJ1-4	TRBV5-1	17	TRBD1	few	TGCGCCAGCAGCTTTGGCCGGGACAGGTTTGTTGGCGAAAAACTGTTTTTT	CASSFGRDRFVGEKLFF
TRBJ2-1	TRBV20-1	16	TRBD2	NA	TGCAGTGCTAGTACCCGTAGCGGGAGTGCGTACAATGAGCAGTTCTTC	CSASTRSGSAYNEQFF
TRBJ1-1	TRBV7-2	13	NA	NA	TGTGCCAGCAGCTTAGACAGGGAGAGGTTTGGTTTCTTT	CASSLDRERFGFF
TRBJ1-2	TRBV5-6	14	NA	NA	TGTGCCAGCAGCTTACCACCGACAGACCGTGGCTACACCTTC	CASSLPPTDRGYTF
TRBJ2-1	TRBV7-8	15	TRBD2	NA	TGTGCCAGCAGCTTAGCTGCTAGCGGGAGCAATGAGCAGTTCTTC	CASSLAASGSNEQFF
TRBJ1-6	TRBV27	16	NA	NA	TGTGCCAGCAACCCGGGGAGGACAACCCCGAATTCACCCCTCCACTTT	CASNPGRTTPNSPLHF
TRBJ1-2	TRBV3-1/TRBV3-2	13	NA	NA	TGTGCCAGCAGCCAAGTGAGAAACTATGGCTACACCTTC	CASSQVRNYGYTF
TRBJ1-4	TRBV28	13	NA	once	TGTGCCAGCAGGGGGCTGCTCCCGGAAAAACTGTTTTTT	CASRGLLPEKLFF
TRBJ1-6	TRBV4-1	16	NA	NA	TGCGCCAGCAGCCAAGGTCCCCACATCCCTAATTCACCCCTCCACTTT	CASSQGPHIPNSPLHF
TRBJ1-2	TRBV4-2	15	TRBD1	NA	TGTGCCAGCAGCCCCGACAGGGGGCGGAGGGTTGGCTACACCTTC	CASSPDRGRRVGYTF
TRBJ2-4	TRBV2	15	NA	NA	TGTGCCAGCAGAGGGGGAGGGCTCGGCAAAAACATTCAGTACTTC	CASRGGGLGKNIQYF
TRBJ2-1	TRBV3-1/TRBV3-2	14	TRBD2	NA	TGTGCCAGCACCCCTGGACTAGCGGGGAATGAGCAGTTCTTC	CASTPGLAGNEQFF
TRBJ2-2	TRBV30	11	NA	once	TGTGCCTGGAGTTTAGCCGGGGAGCTGTTTTTT	CAWSLAGELFF
TRBJ2-2	TRBV15	16	NA	NA	TGTGCCACCAGCAGAGATAAGGGGGTCAACACCGGGGAGCTGTTTTTT	CATSRDKGVNTGELFF
TRBJ2-1	TRBV19	14	NA	NA	TGTGCCAGTACGGAGGGCCTCTCCTACAATGAGCAGTTCTTC	CASTEGLSYNEQFF
TRBJ2-2	TRBV3-1/TRBV3-2	14	NA	NA	TGTGCCAGCAGCCCGTACAAGGGGACCGGGGAGCTGTTTTTT	CASSPYKGTGELFF
TRBJ1-2	TRBV5-6	14	NA	NA	TGTGCCAGCAGCTTAAACAGGGTGGGGAGCGGCTACACCTTC	CASSLNRVGSGYTF
TRBJ1-3	TRBV28	15	NA	few	TGTGCCAGCAGTTTGGGCGGGTCTACTGGAAACACCATATATTTT	CASSLGGSTGNTIYF
TRBJ2-1	TRBV7-3	15	TRBD1	NA	TGTGCCAGCAGCACAACCGGGACAGGGGTCCATGAGCAGTTCTTC	CASSTTGTGVHEQFF
TRBJ2-6	TRBV9	16	TRBD1	NA	TGTGCCAGCAGCGGACCTACAGGGGCCGGGGCCAACGTCCTGACTTTC	CASSGPTGAGANVLTF
TRBJ1-1	TRBV3-1/TRBV3-2	18	TRBD1	few	TGTGCCAGCAGCCAAGTTCTCCCGGGACAGGGTTCAAGGATTGAAGCTTTCTTT	CASSQVLPGQGSRIEAFF
TRBJ2-1	TRBV7-9	13	TRBD2	few	TGTGCCAGCAGCTTAGCGCGGGGGAATGAGCAGTTCTTC	CASSLARGNEQFF
TRBJ2-1	TRBV18	15	TRBD1	NA	TGTGCCAGCTCACCACCACAGGGGTTTTACAATGAGCAGTTCTTC	CASSPPQGFYNEQFF
TRBJ1-2	TRBV16	16	NA	few	TGTGCCAGCAGCCAATCGAGCCCCAGGGTAAATGATGGCTACACCTTC	CASSQSSPRVNDGYTF
TRBJ2-1	TRBV18	14	NA	NA	TGTGCCAGCTCACGTGGGGGCCCGGACAATGAGCAGTTCTTC	CASSRGGPDNEQFF
TRBJ1-2	TRBV7-9	13	TRBD1	NA	TGTGCCAGCAGCTTGGCGGGACAGGGTGGCTACACCTTC	CASSLAGQGGYTF
TRBJ2-3	TRBV11-2	16	TRBD2	NA	TGTGCCAGCAGCTTAGGGGCGGGGGGACCCGGCGATACGCAGTATTTT	CASSLGAGGPGDTQYF
TRBJ1-1	TRBV9	16	TRBD1	many	TGTGCCAGCAGCGTAGGCCCAGGGGGTGGGAACACTGAAGCTTTCTTT	CASSVGPGGGNTEAFF
TRBJ2-1	TRBV5-5	14	NA	NA	TGTGCCAGCAGCTTGCAACGGTTATACAATGAGCAGTTCTTC	CASSLQRLYNEQFF